These 26 T cell receptor beta chains came from one sample sequenced in a study of shared clonotypes between healthy human individuals. Assay used: immunoSEQ multiplex PCR; TCRdb lists only in-frame clones, some missing. Here the sample spans roughly 1 million clones, around 76% being singletons. The specimen sequenced was memory CD4+ T cells sorted from blood. Subset reported: CD45RA-negative fraction. Receptors originate from a man between 18 and 35 years old in good health.

This clone appeared a single time. The chain employs TRBV4-3 and TRBJ2-7, with TRBD1 identical over 11 bases. Germline CDR1 LGHNA, CDR2 YSLEER. This CDR3 is 16 amino acids long. V lost 0 bases to trimming and J lost 2 bases; unmatched junction nucleotides: 3. The CDR3 sequence: CASSQDRTGGTYEQYF. The CDR3 coding sequence is TGCGCCAGCAGCCAAGATAGGACAGGGGGCACCTACGAGCAGTACTTC.

This clone occurred a few times. This chain joins TRBV28 and TRBJ1-5, with TRBD1 as a possible D gene (5 bases). Germline lookup yields CDR1 MDHEN and CDR2 SYDVKM. V was pared by 6 bases and J by 2 bases, with 8 bases between. The CDR3 spans 13 residues. The CDR3 nucleotides read TGTGCCAGCAGGCCGGGGGGCAATCAGCCCCAGCATTTT. As protein: CASRPGGNQPQHF.

The V call is TRBV5-6, the J call TRBJ2-1; 7 positions match TRBD2. Germline CDR1 and CDR2: SGHDT and YYEEEE. This CDR3 has 14 amino acids. V lost 3 bases to trimming and J lost 0 bases; unmatched junction nucleotides: 0. CDR3 nucleotide sequence: TGTGCCAGCAGCTGGACTAGCTCCTACAATGAGCAGTTCTTC. It translates to CASSWTSSYNEQFF.

On this clone itself: A much larger clone differs from this one at a single base, so this may be a read error. The sample has other DNA sequences that encode this CDR3 too. The J gene is TRBJ1-2, the V gene TRBV7-2; TRBD1 agrees at 9 bases. With 5 bases clipped from V and 4 bases from J, the junction kept 2 bases outside the gene matches. Per germline, CDR1 SGHTA and CDR2 FQGNSA. The CDR3 runs to 13 residues. The CDR3 DNA is TGTGCCAGCAGCCAGGACAGGGGCTATGGCTACACCTTC. Encoded protein: CASSQDRGYGYTF.

This clone was seen once. The rearrangement links TRBV19 to TRBJ2-2, with TRBD1 matching 9 bases. V trimming: 8 bases; J trimming: 4 bases; junction bases outside the gene matches: 5. The CDR3 is 14 amino acids. Germline V gives CDR1 LNHDA, CDR2 SQIVND (reference sequence). The CDR3 reads CASAYRGLTGELFF. CDR3 DNA sequence: TGTGCCAGTGCCTACAGGGGGCTCACCGGGGAGCTGTTTTTT.

The rearrangement links TRBV21-1 to TRBJ2-2. TRBV21-1 counts as a pseudogene. The CDR3 spans 15 residues. CDR3: CASSKETDNTGELFF. CDR3 DNA sequence: TGTGCCAGCAGCAAAGAGACGGATAACACCGGGGAGCTGTTTTTT.

This clone occurred a few times. The chain's CDR3 is CASGAGRIYEQYF. CDR3 DNA sequence: TGTGCCAGCGGGGCAGGCCGTATCTACGAGCAGTACTTC. The chain recombines TRBV7-2 with TRBJ2-7; D possibly corresponds to TRBD1 (5 bases). Trimming stripped 8 bases from V and 3 bases from J, with 14 bases between. CDR1 SGHTA and CDR2 FQGNSA come from the germline V gene. The CDR3 extends over 13 amino acids.

About this clone itself: The sample carries other DNA sequences with the same CDR3. V is TRBV7-9 and J is TRBJ1-1; TRBD1 might be the D (6 bases). This CDR3 has 14 residues. Deletions cut 1 base from V and 4 bases from J, with 10 bases between. Germline V gene lookup returns CDR1 SEHNR and CDR2 FQNEAQ (reference sequence). CDR3 sequence reads: CASSLGEGGTEAFF. DNA of the CDR3: TGTGCCAGCAGCTTAGGTGAGGGGGGCACTGAAGCTTTCTTT.

The chain employs TRBV7-3 and TRBJ1-6; D possibly corresponds to TRBD1 (5 bases). This CDR3 is 16 amino acids long. Trimming removed 4 bases from V and 6 bases from J, with 16 bases in between. Germline lookup yields CDR1 SGHTA and CDR2 FQGTGA. In nucleotides, the CDR3 is TGTGCCAGCAGCTCATTCCCCCGGGACCTTAATTCACCCCTCCACTTT. Amino acids: CASSSFPRDLNSPLHF.

This sequence joins TRBV4-1 and TRBJ2-3; D is undetermined. Germline values: CDR1 MGHRA, CDR2 YSYEKL. The CDR3 is 14 residues long. Trimming shortened V by 4 bases and J by 0 bases, and 8 bases separated the two germline ends. CDR3 sequence reads: CASSLARSTDTQYF. The CDR3 DNA reads TGCGCCAGCAGCCTTGCCAGAAGCACAGATACGCAGTATTTT.

The rearrangement links TRBV18 to TRBJ1-5; TRBD1 aligns across 7 bases. Germline V lookup: CDR1 KGHSH, CDR2 LQKENI. Trimming at V came to 3 bases and at J to 1 base, leaving 3 bases not matched to a gene. The CDR3 consists of 15 residues. In nucleotides, the CDR3 is TGTGCCAGCTCACCGTCACAGGGGAGCAATCAGCCCCAGCATTTT. Amino acids: CASSPSQGSNQPQHF.

The chain uses TRBV5-5 and TRBJ2-6; D is undetermined. The CDR3 has 15 amino acids. Germline V lookup: CDR1 SGHKS, CDR2 YYEKEE (reference sequence). Trimming stripped 3 bases from V and 1 base from J, with 8 bases between. The CDR3 DNA reads as TGTGCCAGCAGCTCTGTGGGTTCTGGGGCCAACGTCCTGACTTTC. It translates to CASSSVGSGANVLTF.

This chain uses TRBV7-3 with TRBJ2-1; D may be TRBD1 or TRBD2 (5 bases each). Per the germline V gene, CDR1 is SGHTA and CDR2 is FQGTGA. V was shortened by 3 bases and J by 0 bases, with 12 bases between the two germline ends. The CDR3 is 16 residues long. The CDR3 DNA is TGTGCCAGCAGCTTTGTGGGGGACCGCTCCTACAATGAGCAGTTCTTC. Its protein is CASSFVGDRSYNEQFF.

The J gene is TRBJ2-7, the V gene TRBV6-1; 9 nucleotides match TRBD1. This CDR3 has 12 amino acids. CDR1 MNHNS and CDR2 SASEGT come from the germline V gene. V gave up 9 bases and J gave up 4 bases; unmatched junction bases: 4. CDR3 region: CARGQGTYEQYF. In nucleotides, the CDR3 is TGTGCCAGGGGACAGGGAACGTACGAGCAGTACTTC.

This sequence joins TRBV10-3 and TRBJ1-2, with TRBD1 matching over 7 bases. V was pared by 6 bases and J by 3 bases, with 1 base of the junction left unmatched. The CDR3 has 12 residues. Germline values: CDR1 ENHRY, CDR2 SYGVKD. The CDR3 region has the DNA TGTGCCATCAGCGGACAGGACTATGGCTACACCTTC. Amino acid sequence: CAISGQDYGYTF.

As to this clone: A much larger clone is a single base away; this may be a read error. The chain is built from TRBV5-1 and TRBJ2-5; TRBD2 matches at 16 bases. This CDR3 contains 17 residues. The junction had 13 bases not matched to a gene; V was cut back by 6 bases and J by 8 bases. Germline loops: CDR1 SGHRS, CDR2 YFSETQ. The CDR3 loop reads CASNVGTSGRARDTQYF. CDR3 sequence (DNA): TGCGCCAGCAACGTGGGGACTAGCGGGAGGGCCCGAGATACCCAGTACTTC.

The rearrangement uses TRBV19 and TRBJ1-1; 7 nucleotides align to TRBD1. Germline V gives CDR1 LNHDA, CDR2 SQIVND (reference sequence). This CDR3 comprises 15 residues. V trimming: 4 bases; J trimming: 0 bases; junction bases outside the gene matches: 5. DNA for the CDR3: TGTGCCAGTAGTACCGAGGGGACAGTGAACACTGAAGCTTTCTTT. Protein sequence: CASSTEGTVNTEAFF.

J is TRBJ2-1 and V is TRBV5-1, with TRBD1 matching 11 bases. CDR3 size: 18 residues. CDR1 and CDR2 (germline): SGHRS, YFSETQ. The trim removed 4 bases at V and 7 bases at J, leaving 16 bases unmatched. The CDR3 protein is CASSLTTTPGQGGNEQFF. CDR3 sequence (DNA): TGCGCCAGCAGCCTGACCACCACCCCGGGACAGGGGGGGAATGAGCAGTTCTTC. Variable domain in full (rest from reference TRBV5-1 and TRBJ2-1): KAGVTQTPRYLIKTRGQQVTLSCSPISGHRSVSWYQQTPGQGLQFLFEYFSETQRNKGNFPGRFSGRQFSNSRSEMNVSTLELGDSALYLCASSLTTTPGQGGNEQFFGPGTRLTVL.

V and J are TRBV6-5 and TRBJ1-2; no reliable D call. The germline V gene encodes CDR1 MNHEY and CDR2 SVGAGI. Trimming left V 4 bases short and J 4 bases short, with 13 bases between. The CDR3 runs to 14 residues. DNA for the CDR3: TGTGCCAGCAGTTTCGCCGCGGGTTCCTATGGCTACACCTTC. Its protein is CASSFAAGSYGYTF.

This clone was recorded many times. This chain joins TRBV11-2 and TRBJ2-3; D gene unclear. Germline assignment: CDR1 SGHAT and CDR2 FQNNGV. This CDR3 region has 14 residues. V shed 5 bases and J shed 2 bases, with 11 bases lying between them. Here the CDR3 reads CASSGGAATDTQYF. In nucleotides, the CDR3 is TGTGCCAGCAGCGGCGGCGCAGCCACAGATACGCAGTATTTT.

The rearrangement joins TRBV5-1 to TRBJ2-6; no clear D gene. Germline values: CDR1 SGHRS, CDR2 YFSETQ. The CDR3 runs to 15 residues. Deletions cut 0 bases from V and 4 bases from J, with 8 bases between. This chain's CDR3 is CASSLGVTGANVLTF. In DNA form, the CDR3 reads TGCGCCAGCAGCTTGGGGGTAACGGGGGCCAACGTCCTGACTTTC.

This clone was picked up one time. The chain links TRBV11-2 to TRBJ2-7; possible D gene TRBD2, 6 bases. This CDR3 is built from 15 residues. Trimming removed 6 bases at V and 5 bases at J, with 20 bases between. Germline CDR1 SGHAT, CDR2 FQNNGV. The CDR3 DNA reads as TGTGCCAGCAGAGCGCCTGGGGGGAATAAGAACGAGCAGTACTTC. This encodes CASRAPGGNKNEQYF.

The chain carries TRBV10-3 and TRBJ1-3; D remains ambiguous. Looked up from germline, CDR1 is ENHRY and CDR2 is SYGVKD. V was trimmed by 0 bases and J by 0 bases, leaving 6 bases between them. CDR3 length: 15 amino acids. CDR3 nucleotide sequence: TGTGCCATCAGTGAGTCGGCAGACTCTGGAAACACCATATATTTT. This sequence encodes CAISESADSGNTIYF.

With respect to this clone: Other DNA sequences in the same sample also yield this CDR3. The gene calls are TRBV7-6 and TRBJ2-3; D ambiguous. Germline V gene sequence: CDR1 SGHVS, CDR2 FNYEAQ. V was trimmed by 1 base and J by 6 bases, leaving 8 bases between them. This CDR3 is 13 amino acids long. The CDR3: CASSLGRLDTQYF. The CDR3, as DNA: TGTGCCAGCAGCTTAGGCAGACTCGATACGCAGTATTTT.

The V call is TRBV19, the J call TRBJ1-5, with D uncertain. Germline CDR1 and CDR2: LNHDA and SQIVND (reference sequence). CDR3 size: 14 residues. V dropped 3 bases and J dropped 4 bases, with 10 bases sitting between them. The CDR3 DNA is TGTGCCAGTAGTATCACGGCAGTAAATCAGCCCCAGCATTTT. Translating gives CASSITAVNQPQHF.

The CDR3 spells CASSLRFGNTGELFF. The CDR3 DNA reads as TGCGCCAGCAGCTTGCGCTTCGGGAACACCGGGGAGCTGTTTTTT. The chain employs TRBV5-1 and TRBJ2-2, with D uncertain. The V gene lost 1 base and the J gene lost 1 base, with 8 bases spanning the gap. CDR3 length: 15 amino acids. Germline V lookup: CDR1 SGHRS, CDR2 YFSETQ. Drawing the rest from reference TRBV5-1 and TRBJ2-2, the complete variable domain is KAGVTQTPRYLIKTRGQQVTLSCSPISGHRSVSWYQQTPGQGLQFLFEYFSETQRNKGNFPGRFSGRQFSNSRSEMNVSTLELGDSALYLCASSLRFGNTGELFFGEGSRLTVL.